These 23 T cell receptor beta chains originate from one sample sequenced in a study of blood T cell repertoires in COVID-19 (dated by TCRdb to the early 2020s). Libraries were made using the immunoSEQ multiplex PCR assay. The immuneACCESS repertoire file appears here via TCRdb, limited to in-frame rearrangements. These files lack a portion of the clones; in checked studies, under half of the deficit traces to unresolved V genes, and the cause of the others is not known. This sample gives roughly 200,000 clones in total; 85% to 90% of them show up just once. The leading ten clones occupy 1.5% to 2% of the sample. Sequencing was performed on peripheral blood. These receptors were obtained from a man aged 18 to 35 with active or convalescent COVID-19.

V gene TRBV2 combines with J gene TRBJ2-3, with 10 nucleotides matching TRBD2. This CDR3 is 15 amino acids long. The germline gives CDR1 SNHLY, CDR2 FYNNEI. V shed 6 bases, J shed 4 bases, and the junction held 7 bases outside the gene matches. The CDR3 DNA sequence: TGTGCCAGCAGAGAGCGGGGGGGTTGGTCAGATACGCAGTATTTT. Translation: CASRERGGWSDTQYF.

The chain employs TRBV2 and TRBJ1-1; D unclear. The CDR3 covers 13 residues. Trimming stripped 10 bases from V and 1 base from J, with 13 bases between. Germline V gene lookup returns CDR1 SNHLY and CDR2 FYNNEI. CDR3 bases: TGTGCCACCGGCGGGCGGAGGAACACTGAAGCTTTCTTT. It encodes CATGGRRNTEAFF.

The chain combines TRBV5-1 with TRBJ2-4; TRBD1 matches 7 bases. The germline V gene encodes CDR1 SGHRS and CDR2 YFSETQ. V dropped 4 bases and J dropped 6; count of bases not matched to a gene: 7. The CDR3 has 14 residues. The CDR3 DNA reads as TGCGCCAGCAGCCTAGGGACAGACGTAAACATTCAGTACTTC. Encoded protein: CASSLGTDVNIQYF.

This clone appeared a single time. The CDR3 loop is CAWTGPPTTPSYEQYF. The CDR3 DNA follows: TGTGCCTGGACCGGCCCGCCTACGACTCCCAGCTACGAGCAGTACTTC. The genes are TRBV30 and TRBJ2-7; D gene uncertain. The ends were cut back, 4 bases at V and 3 bases at J, with 22 bases in the middle. The germline V gene has CDR1 GTSNPN and CDR2 SVGIG (reference sequence). The length of the CDR3 is 16 residues.

The chain links TRBV19 to TRBJ1-1; D remains unclear. CDR1 and CDR2 from the germline V gene are LNHDA and SQIVND (reference sequence). V lost 2 bases and J 3 bases, leaving 10 bases between the germline ends. The CDR3 is made up of 14 amino acids. Here the CDR3 DNA reads TGTGCCAGTAGTATATCCCGGAGGGACACTGAAGCTTTCTTT. This sequence encodes CASSISRRDTEAFF.

J is TRBJ2-1 and V is TRBV19, with D tentatively TRBD2 (7 bases). Trimming shortened V by 5 bases and J by 6 bases, and 14 bases separated the two germline ends. The germline gives CDR1 LNHDA, CDR2 SQIVND (reference sequence). CDR3 length: 14 residues. In DNA form, the CDR3 reads TGTGCCAGTAGTCCGGGGGGCTTTGGCAATGAGCAGTTCTTC. Encoded protein: CASSPGGFGNEQFF.

This clone was recorded only once. The V and J genes are TRBV6-5 and TRBJ1-6; 7 nucleotides match TRBD1. After removal of 3 bases from V and 5 bases from J, the junction contained 4 bases not matched to a gene. Per germline, CDR1 MNHEY and CDR2 SVGAGI. This CDR3 contains 15 residues. The CDR3 spells CASSYGQANNSPLHF. The CDR3 coding sequence is TGTGCCAGCAGTTATGGACAGGCGAATAATTCACCCCTCCACTTT.

The V call is TRBV6-6, the J call TRBJ1-1; 9 nucleotides match TRBD1. V shed 4 bases and J 1 base; nucleotides not matched to a gene: 4. Germline CDR1 reads MNHNY; CDR2 reads SVGAGI (reference sequence). The CDR3 consists of 15 residues. The CDR3 loop is CASSFPGQGNTEAFF. CDR3 in DNA: TGTGCCAGCAGTTTCCCGGGACAGGGGAACACTGAAGCTTTCTTT.

V gene TRBV7-8 combines with J gene TRBJ1-6; D might be TRBD1 (6 bases). Germline assignment: CDR1 SGHVS and CDR2 FQNEAQ. V was shortened by 5 bases and J by 9 bases, with 11 bases between the two germline ends. The CDR3 is 13 residues long. As DNA, the CDR3 is TGTGCCAGCAGCAGGGGGATACGTTCACCCCTCCACTTT. This codes for CASSRGIRSPLHF. Drawing the rest from reference TRBV7-8 and TRBJ1-6, the complete variable domain is GAGVSQSPRYKVAKRGQDVALRCDPISGHVSLFWYQQALGQGPEFLTYFQNEAQLDKSGLPSDRFFAERPEGSVSTLKIQRTQQEDSAVYLCASSRGIRSPLHFGNGTRLTVT.

This chain uses TRBV28 with TRBJ2-7, with D uncertain. The germline V gene has CDR1 MDHEN and CDR2 SYDVKM. Trimming pared 3 bases from V and 2 bases from J, leaving 8 bases between. This CDR3 spans 13 amino acids. CDR3 protein: CASSLSGTYEQYF. The CDR3 DNA is TGTGCCAGCAGTTTGAGTGGTACCTACGAGCAGTACTTC.

V usage is TRBV2 and J usage is TRBJ2-7, with TRBD1 as a possible D gene (6 bases). Per the germline V gene, CDR1 is SNHLY and CDR2 is FYNNEI. V was shortened by 6 bases and J by 3 bases, with 18 bases between the two germline ends. The CDR3 is made up of 15 amino acids. The CDR3 DNA is TGTGCCAGCAGCCTCATACAGGGTAGTATCTACGAGCAGTACTTC. Amino acids: CASSLIQGSIYEQYF.

The rearrangement uses TRBV4-2 and TRBJ2-1; 9 bases match TRBD1. With 3 bases clipped from V and 8 bases from J, the junction kept 5 bases outside the gene matches. The germline V gene has CDR1 LGHNA and CDR2 YNFKEQ. This CDR3 is built from 14 residues. The CDR3 reads CASSQGQGGDEQFF. DNA for the CDR3: TGTGCCAGCAGCCAGGGACAGGGTGGAGATGAGCAGTTCTTC.

This chain links TRBV4-3 with TRBJ2-5; D not certain. Trimming pared 4 bases from V and 5 bases from J, leaving 14 bases between. The length of the CDR3 is 14 residues. In germline, CDR1 is LGHNA, CDR2 YSLEER. CDR3 DNA: TGCGCCAGCAGCCCCACTCTCTCCGTGGAGACCCAGTACTTC. Amino acid sequence: CASSPTLSVETQYF.

This chain links TRBV20-1 with TRBJ2-7; 9 bases fit TRBD1. From germline, CDR1 is DFQATT and CDR2 SNEGSKA (reference sequence). Trimming removed 3 bases from V and 2 bases from J; junction bases left unmatched: 5. The CDR3 covers 14 residues. CDR3: CSASGTGITYEQYF. CDR3 in DNA: TGCAGTGCTAGTGGGACAGGGATCACCTACGAGCAGTACTTC.

The CDR3 here is CAWSVMGREYGYTF. In nucleotides, the CDR3 is TGTGCCTGGAGTGTCATGGGAAGGGAGTATGGCTACACCTTC. The J gene is TRBJ1-2, the V gene TRBV30; D gene ambiguous. The CDR3 consists of 14 residues. Between the trimmed V and J ends, which lost 0 bases and 5 bases, there was a span of 13 bases. Germline loops: CDR1 GTSNPN, CDR2 SVGIG (reference sequence).

This chain connects TRBV9 to TRBJ2-1; TRBD2 matches 10 bases. V shed 0 bases, J shed 5 bases, and the junction held 5 bases outside the gene matches. The germline gives CDR1 SGDLS, CDR2 YYNGEE. This CDR3 has 16 residues. The CDR3 sequence is CASSVGRLAGDNEQFF. CDR3 bases: TGTGCCAGCAGCGTAGGGCGCCTAGCGGGAGACAATGAGCAGTTCTTC.

This clone was counted only a few times. The V and J genes are TRBV4-2 and TRBJ1-5; perhaps TRBD1 as D (5 bases). V was cut by 5 bases and J by 4 bases, with 15 bases left in between. The CDR3 length is 15 residues. Germline assignment: CDR1 LGHNA and CDR2 YNFKEQ. Here the CDR3 DNA reads TGTGCCAGCAGCTATTCCCTGGGGCAAAATCAGCCCCAGCATTTT. Encoded protein: CASSYSLGQNQPQHF.

CDR3 loop: CASSESGTGVKPQHF. The CDR3 DNA is TGTGCCAGCAGTGAATCTGGGACAGGGGTAAAGCCCCAGCATTTT. The chain uses TRBV25-1 and TRBJ1-5; 10 bases line up with TRBD1. Germline-derived CDR1 and CDR2 are MGHDK and SYGVNS. CDR3 length: 15 amino acids. The V and J ends lost 1 base and 8 bases, in that order; junction bases with no gene match: 5.

V gene TRBV19 combines with J gene TRBJ2-7, with D possibly TRBD1 on 6 matching bases. The CDR3 sequence is 15 residues long. Germline CDR1 reads LNHDA; CDR2 reads SQIVND (reference sequence). The V and J ends lost 3 bases and 1 base respectively, with 13 bases between them. This chain's CDR3 is CASSIRVGTSYEQYF. The CDR3, as DNA: TGTGCCAGTAGTATTCGTGTCGGGACATCCTACGAGCAGTACTTC.

As to this clone: This specimen includes other DNA sequences encoding the same CDR3. This rearrangement joins TRBV7-9 to TRBJ2-7; TRBD1 matches 7 bases. V lost 5 bases, J lost 2 bases, and 6 bases stayed unmatched. The CDR3 is 14 residues long. The germline gives CDR1 SEHNR, CDR2 FQNEAQ (reference sequence). The CDR3 reads CASSPRDRAYEQYF. DNA for the CDR3: TGTGCCAGCAGCCCACGGGACAGAGCCTACGAGCAGTACTTC.

This clone appeared a single time. This rearrangement joins TRBV11-2 to TRBJ1-1; TRBD1 agrees at 10 bases. J was trimmed by 4 bases and V by 6 bases; bases with no gene match: 2. The CDR3 has 13 residues. CDR1 is SGHAT, CDR2 FQNNGV, per germline. This chain's CDR3 is CASRWTGGTEAFF. The CDR3 bases are TGTGCCAGCAGGTGGACAGGGGGCACTGAAGCTTTCTTT.

CDR3 in DNA: TGTGCCAGCGGCGGGGGGATTAGCTCCTACAATGAGCAGTTCTTC. This gives the protein CASGGGISSYNEQFF. This sequence joins TRBV3-1 (or the pseudogene TRBV3-2) and TRBJ2-1, with 8 nucleotides matching TRBD2. CDR3 length: 15 amino acids. The V gene end was trimmed by 8 bases and the J gene end by 0 bases; junction bases not matched to a gene: 6. Germline-derived CDR1 and CDR2 are LGHDT and YNNKEL (reference sequence).

The chain joins TRBV1 to TRBJ2-1; the table's D gene call, TRBD2, was not cross checked with the DNA. TRBV1 is an annotated pseudogene. The CDR3 consists of 15 residues. The CDR3 coding sequence is TGCACCAGCATCGGGACTAGCGGGGGGGGGAATGAGCAGTTCTTC. It translates to CTSIGTSGGGNEQFF.